A selection of T cell receptor beta chains follows, all from one sample in a study of blood T cell repertoires in COVID-19. Repertoires were generated with immunoSEQ multiplex PCR, while TCRdb's copy carries only in-frame clones and drops some. The sample contains approximately 25,000 clones, 82% of which appear only once. Sequenced sample: peripheral blood. Source of these receptors: a human donor in a cohort sampled during active COVID-19. CDR3s leave out the opening cysteine and the closing phenylalanine or tryptophan.

V gene: TRBV5-6
CDR3 protein: ASSKGQAYEQY

V gene: TRBV18
CDR3 protein: ASSPPATGLNNSPLH

V gene: TRBV14
CDR3 protein: ASSPGTSGTLTYEQY

V gene: TRBV7-9
CDR3 protein: ASSSADRANSPLH

V gene: TRBV28
CDR3 protein: ASSSITRNEQF

V gene: TRBV11-3
CDR3 protein: ASSDMDTEYEQY

V gene: TRBV24-1
CDR3 protein: ATSSVTGANTGELF

V gene: TRBV7-6
CDR3 protein: ASSEQGFNEQY

V gene: TRBV15
CDR3 protein: ATTPSGESYNEQF

V gene: TRBV7-3
CDR3 protein: ASSLDAGQGAEAF

V gene: TRBV29-1
CDR3 protein: SVAGSGGAGGELF

V gene: TRBV5-5
CDR3 protein: ASSLGEGVMNTEAF

V gene: TRBV7-8
CDR3 protein: ASSLRTSGGPNSYEQY

V gene: TRBV4-1
CDR3 protein: ASSQSTGGRGYT

V gene: TRBV29-1
CDR3 protein: STEEGNRAF